What follows are 25 T cell receptor beta chains derived from one specimen sequenced in a study of blood T cells in healthy people across ages (dated by TCRdb to between 2014 and 2017). The receptor library was made with 5' RACE. The listed sequencing device is Illumina HiSeq 2500. A second about 7 to 11 cycle PCR used a sample-barcoded 5' primer and a J-beta primer mix. Starting from the raw public reads, TCRdb applied fastp trimming at Q25, assembled clones with MiXCR and retained in-frame beta chains. Entries that share a CDR3 protein sequence are merged under the most common genes and DNA. A total of 700,000 to 850,000 distinct CDR3 sequences appear in this sample, roughly 50% of them only once. The ten largest account for 40% to 50% of the sample. Source material: blood. Source of these receptors: a man older than 75 in good health.

The rearrangement links TRBV18 to TRBJ1-2, with 7 nucleotides matching TRBD1. Germline lookup yields CDR1 KGHSH and CDR2 LQKENI. The CDR3 covers 13 residues. Trimming took 6 bases from V and 6 from J; bases not matched to a gene: 7. The CDR3 nucleotides are TGTGCCAGCTCCCCCGACAGGGAGCATGGCTACACCTTC. Protein: CASSPDREHGYTF.

The chain uses TRBV3-1 and TRBJ2-1; unclear D gene. The V and J ends lost 1 base and 6 bases respectively, with 13 bases between them. CDR3 size: 15 residues. Germline lookup yields CDR1 LGHDT and CDR2 YNNKEL (reference sequence). The CDR3 sequence: CASSQVIEVGNEQFF. Here the CDR3 DNA reads TGTGCCAGCAGCCAAGTGATAGAGGTGGGCAATGAGCAGTTCTTC.

The V and J genes are TRBV7-2 and TRBJ2-2; D is unresolved. The CDR3 consists of 17 residues. V was cut by 3 bases and J by 5 bases, with 19 bases left in between. The germline V gene has CDR1 SGHTA and CDR2 FQGNSA. The CDR3 spells CASSFLGIGVPTGELFF. The CDR3 DNA is TGTGCCAGCAGCTTCCTCGGAATTGGGGTCCCAACCGGGGAGCTGTTTTTT.

The chain recombines TRBV2 with TRBJ2-4, with 8 bases aligning to TRBD2. The J call may be in error: the DNA end matches TRBJ2-7 better. The CDR3 consists of 18 residues. Germline CDR1 reads SNHLY; CDR2 reads FYNNEI. CDR3 region: CASSEWVAGRKIAYEQYF. CDR3 DNA: TGTGCCAGCAGTGAGTGGGTAGCGGGACGTAAGATTGCGTACGAGCAGTACTTC.

The chain joins TRBV2 to TRBJ2-1; D is possibly TRBD1 (5 bases). Germline V gene sequence: CDR1 SNHLY, CDR2 FYNNEI. Between the trimmed V and J ends, which lost 6 bases and 0 bases, there was a span of 9 bases. The CDR3 sequence is 14 residues long. In nucleotides, the CDR3 is TGTGCCAGCAGAGACAGACGCTCCTACAATGAGCAGTTCTTC. This translates into CASRDRRSYNEQFF.

V is TRBV29-1 and J is TRBJ2-1, with 11 bases identical to TRBD2. From germline, CDR1 is SQVTM and CDR2 ANQGSEA. V shed 7 bases and J 13 bases; nucleotides not matched to a gene: 15. The CDR3 covers 14 residues. CDR3 loop: CSGKGTSGQETQFF. In nucleotides, the CDR3 is TGCAGCGGGAAAGGGACTAGCGGACAAGAGACCCAGTTCTTC.

This chain uses TRBV12-3 or TRBV12-4 with TRBJ1-1; maybe TRBD1 (6 bases). CDR3 length: 13 residues. V was shortened by 3 bases and J by 8 bases, with 13 bases between the two germline ends. The CDR3 here is CASSFSGAPEAFF. The CDR3 DNA follows: TGTGCCAGCAGTTTTTCAGGGGCCCCCGAAGCTTTCTTT.

The chain couples TRBV27 to TRBJ2-5; TRBD1 agrees at 7 bases. The CDR3 sequence is 15 residues long. V lost 7 bases and J lost 4; bases outside the gene matches: 12. Germline CDR1 is MNHEY and CDR2 is SMNVEV (reference sequence). CDR3 in amino acids: CASITYRGAVETQYF. The CDR3 DNA reads TGTGCCAGCATTACCTACAGGGGTGCCGTAGAGACCCAGTACTTC.

The chain joins TRBV20-1 to TRBJ1-1, with a possible D match to TRBD1 (5 bases). The CDR3 is 13 amino acids. V was pared by 2 bases and J by 7 bases, with 14 bases between. Germline CDR1 DFQATT, CDR2 SNEGSKA (reference sequence). Here the CDR3 reads CSARLGTVGEAFF. In DNA, the CDR3 is TGCAGTGCTAGATTAGGGACCGTGGGTGAAGCTTTCTTT.

This chain joins TRBV24-1 and TRBJ2-3; TRBD1 agrees at 8 bases. From germline, CDR1 is KGHDR and CDR2 SFDVKD. This CDR3 comprises 16 residues. The V segment lost 3 bases and the J segment 14 bases; nucleotides outside the gene matches: 18. The CDR3 is CATSDPRQGNKGYAYF. The CDR3 nucleotides are TGTGCCACCAGTGATCCCAGACAGGGGAATAAGGGATACGCGTATTTT.

The rearrangement joins TRBV15 to TRBJ1-2; the D is unclear. V gave up 5 bases and J gave up 8 bases, with 15 bases separating them. Germline V gives CDR1 LNHNV, CDR2 YYDKDF (reference sequence). This CDR3 spans 13 amino acids. The CDR3 coding sequence is TGTGCCACCAGCTTGGACCCAGGATCCGGCTACACCTTC. Amino acid sequence: CATSLDPGSGYTF. The full variable domain, completed using reference TRBV15 and TRBJ1-2, is DAMVIQNPRYQVTQFGKPVTLSCSQTLNHNVMYWYQQKSSQAPKLLFHYYDKDFNNEADTPDNFQSRRPNTSFCFLDIRSPGLGDTAMYLCATSLDPGSGYTFGSGTRLTVV.

This clonotype was seen just once. V gene TRBV18 combines with J gene TRBJ1-2; weak D call: TRBD1 (5 bases). CDR3 length: 13 residues. Germline V gene sequence: CDR1 KGHSH, CDR2 LQKENI. Between the trimmed V and J ends, which lost 6 bases and 4 bases, there was a span of 12 bases. The CDR3, as DNA: TGTGCCAGCTCCACCGACAGCACCTATGGCTACACCTTC. It translates to CASSTDSTYGYTF.

The count of this clonotype is one. The V call is TRBV5-1, the J call TRBJ1-1; TRBD1 matches 7 bases. CDR3 length equals 17 residues. The germline V gene has CDR1 SGHRS and CDR2 YFSETQ. The trim removed 0 bases at V and 6 bases at J, leaving 14 bases unmatched. This CDR3 is CASSLGGDRARGAEAFF. The CDR3 nucleotides read TGCGCCAGCAGCTTGGGAGGCGACAGGGCCCGAGGGGCTGAAGCTTTCTTT.

The chain has TRBV5-1 and TRBJ2-3, with D maybe TRBD2 (5 bases). CDR1 is SGHRS and CDR2 is YFSETQ in the germline V gene. The germline V and J ends were trimmed by 0 bases and 4 bases, with 12 bases remaining between them. This CDR3 is built from 15 residues. The DNA for the CDR3 is TGCGCCAGCAGCTTGGAATTCGGAGGAGCAGATACGCAGTATTTT. Amino acids: CASSLEFGGADTQYF.

The V call is TRBV2, the J call TRBJ2-3; 7 positions match TRBD2. The V gene's germline CDR1 is SNHLY and CDR2 FYNNEI. The junction had 6 bases not matched to a gene; V was cut back by 8 bases and J by 4 bases. The CDR3 consists of 13 residues. The CDR3 reads CASLRESADTQYF. The CDR3 DNA reads as TGTGCCAGCCTGCGGGAGAGTGCAGATACGCAGTATTTT.

This clonotype was counted a few times. V is TRBV25-1 and J is TRBJ2-7, with TRBD1 as a possible D gene (6 bases). CDR3 length equals 15 residues. Germline V gene sequence: CDR1 MGHDK, CDR2 SYGVNS. Trimming pared 3 bases from V and 0 bases from J, leaving 12 bases between. The CDR3 spells CASSDTGTFSYEQYF. Here the CDR3 DNA reads TGTGCCAGCAGTGACACCGGGACATTCTCCTACGAGCAGTACTTC.

On this clonotype itself: The junction differs from germline at one of its ends, possibly a read error. The chain combines TRBV7-9 with TRBJ2-1; a possible D gene is TRBD2 (5 bases). The CDR3 runs 16 residues. The V gene's germline CDR1 is SEHNR and CDR2 FQNEAQ (reference sequence). The CDR3 nucleotides read TGTGCCGGCAGCTCAGAGGGTGGCGGAGCCTACAGTGAGCAGTTCTTC. Protein sequence: CAGSSEGGGAYSEQFF.

At least ten counts were recorded for this clonotype. The rearrangement uses TRBV29-1 and TRBJ2-6; the D is unclear. CDR1 and CDR2 (germline): SQVTM, ANQGSEA. The V gene lost 6 bases and the J gene lost 1 base, with 7 bases spanning the gap. The CDR3 has 13 amino acids. The CDR3 loop is CSVASSGANVLTF. CDR3 DNA sequence: TGCAGCGTCGCCAGTTCTGGGGCCAACGTCCTGACTTTC.

Points on this clonotype: One end of the junction fails to match germline, which may point to a read error. The chain combines TRBV6-5 with TRBJ2-1; 9 nucleotides align to TRBD1. This CDR3 comprises 14 residues. CDR1 and CDR2 (germline): MNHEY, SVGAGI. The CDR3 DNA reads TGTGCCAGCTGTTACGGACAGGGGAGCAATGAGCAGTTCTTC. Amino acid sequence: CASCYGQGSNEQFF.

The rearrangement links TRBV7-3 to TRBJ2-5, with 9 nucleotides matching TRBD2. The CDR3 loop spans 16 amino acids. Germline V gene lookup returns CDR1 SGHTA and CDR2 FQGTGA. V dropped 3 bases and J dropped 7; count of bases not matched to a gene: 12. The CDR3 loop reads CASSFAPGTSLGTQYF. The DNA of the CDR3 is TGTGCCAGCAGCTTTGCCCCCGGGACTAGCCTAGGGACCCAGTACTTC.

This clonotype has more than one count but fewer than ten. The rearrangement uses TRBV10-3 and TRBJ2-5; tentatively, D is TRBD1 or TRBD2 (6 bases each). CDR3 length equals 13 residues. Between the trimmed V and J ends, which lost 8 bases and 1 base, there was a span of 11 bases. Germline CDR1 is ENHRY and CDR2 is SYGVKD. CDR3 amino acids: CAIGGRSQETQYF. CDR3 nucleotides: TGTGCCATCGGGGGGCGATCCCAAGAGACCCAGTACTTC.

This clonotype was detected only a few times. The chain couples TRBV10-3 to TRBJ2-5; TRBD2 matches at 7 bases. The length of the CDR3 is 12 residues. V shed 6 bases and J 3 bases; nucleotides not matched to a gene: 1. Germline V gives CDR1 ENHRY, CDR2 SYGVKD. DNA of the CDR3: TGTGCCATCAGGGGGGGGGAAGAGACCCAGTACTTC. This codes for CAIRGGEETQYF.

This clonotype was counted between two and nine times. V usage is TRBV29-1 and J usage is TRBJ2-1, with 10 bases fitting TRBD1. The V gene end was trimmed by 4 bases and the J gene end by 9 bases; junction bases not matched to a gene: 9. Germline CDR1 SQVTM, CDR2 ANQGSEA. The CDR3 is made up of 14 amino acids. CDR3 coding DNA: TGCAGCGTTGGACCCCGGGACAGGGGCCTTGAGCAGTTCTTC. Its protein is CSVGPRDRGLEQFF.

Only a few counts were recorded for this clonotype. This CDR3 is CASSLGRTNYGYTF. The CDR3, as DNA: TGTGCCAGCAGCTTAGGAAGGACTAACTATGGCTACACCTTC. V is TRBV7-6 and J is TRBJ1-2; D gene uncertain. V lost 1 base and J lost 0, with 6 bases in between. The CDR3 length is 14 residues. Germline CDR1 and CDR2: SGHVS and FNYEAQ.

This clonotype has more than one count but fewer than ten. V usage is TRBV3-1 and J usage is TRBJ2-7, with D hard to call. The germline gives CDR1 LGHDT, CDR2 YNNKEL (reference sequence). V was trimmed by 2 bases and J by 3 bases, leaving 14 bases between them. The CDR3 spans 15 residues. For the CDR3, the DNA is TGTGCCAGCAGCCAAACTTTCAGCGTACTCTACGAGCAGTACTTC. Translated: CASSQTFSVLYEQYF.